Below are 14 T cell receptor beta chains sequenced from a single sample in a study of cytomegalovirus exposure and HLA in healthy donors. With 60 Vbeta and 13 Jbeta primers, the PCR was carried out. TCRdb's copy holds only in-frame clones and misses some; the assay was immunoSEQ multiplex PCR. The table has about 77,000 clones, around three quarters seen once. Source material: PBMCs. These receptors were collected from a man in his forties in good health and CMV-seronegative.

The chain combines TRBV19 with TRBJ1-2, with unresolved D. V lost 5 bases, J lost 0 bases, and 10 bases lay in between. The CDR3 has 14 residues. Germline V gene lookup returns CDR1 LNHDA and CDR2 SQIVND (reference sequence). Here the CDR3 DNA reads TGTGCCAGTAGTCCCGAGATCGCTAACTATGGCTACACCTTC. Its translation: CASSPEIANYGYTF.

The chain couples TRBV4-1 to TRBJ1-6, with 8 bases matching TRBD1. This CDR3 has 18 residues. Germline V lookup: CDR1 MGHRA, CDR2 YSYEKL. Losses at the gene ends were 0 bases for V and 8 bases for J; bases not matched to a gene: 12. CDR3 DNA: TGCGCCAGCAGCCAAGATCCAGGCCGGACAGGGCTAGATTCACCCCTCCACTTT. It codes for CASSQDPGRTGLDSPLHF.

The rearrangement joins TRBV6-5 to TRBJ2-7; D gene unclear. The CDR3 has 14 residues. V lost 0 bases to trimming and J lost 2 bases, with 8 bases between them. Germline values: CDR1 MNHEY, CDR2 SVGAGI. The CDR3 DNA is TGTGCCAGCAGTTACTCGCGGCAGACCTACGAGCAGTACTTC. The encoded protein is CASSYSRQTYEQYF.

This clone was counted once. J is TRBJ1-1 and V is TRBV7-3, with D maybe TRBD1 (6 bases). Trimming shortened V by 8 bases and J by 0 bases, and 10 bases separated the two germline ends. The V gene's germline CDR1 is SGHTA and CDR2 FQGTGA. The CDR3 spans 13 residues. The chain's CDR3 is CASGDRMNTEAFF. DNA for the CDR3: TGTGCCAGCGGCGACAGGATGAACACTGAAGCTTTCTTT.

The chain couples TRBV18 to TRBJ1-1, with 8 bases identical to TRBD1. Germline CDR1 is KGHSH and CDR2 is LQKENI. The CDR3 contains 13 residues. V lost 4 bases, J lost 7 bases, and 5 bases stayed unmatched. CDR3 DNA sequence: TGTGCCAGCTCACAGAACAGGGGGAGTGAAGCTTTCTTT. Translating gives CASSQNRGSEAFF.

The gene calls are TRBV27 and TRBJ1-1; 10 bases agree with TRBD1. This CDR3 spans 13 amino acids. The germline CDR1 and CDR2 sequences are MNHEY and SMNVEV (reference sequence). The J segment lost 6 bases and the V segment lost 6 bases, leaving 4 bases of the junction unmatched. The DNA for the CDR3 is TGTGCCAGCAGGAAGACAGGGGGCCCTGAAGCTTTCTTT. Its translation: CASRKTGGPEAFF.

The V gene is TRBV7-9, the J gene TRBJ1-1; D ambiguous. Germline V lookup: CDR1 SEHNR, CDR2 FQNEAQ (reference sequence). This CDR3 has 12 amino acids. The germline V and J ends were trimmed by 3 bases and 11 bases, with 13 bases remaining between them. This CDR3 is CASSLEVQSAFF. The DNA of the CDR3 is TGTGCCAGCAGCTTGGAGGTCCAGAGTGCTTTCTTT.

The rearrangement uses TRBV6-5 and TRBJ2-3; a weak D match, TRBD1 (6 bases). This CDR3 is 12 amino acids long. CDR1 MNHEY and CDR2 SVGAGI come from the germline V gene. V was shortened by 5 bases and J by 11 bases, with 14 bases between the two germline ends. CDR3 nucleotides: TGTGCCAGCAGTCAGGGGACCCAAAGGCAGTATTTT. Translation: CASSQGTQRQYF.

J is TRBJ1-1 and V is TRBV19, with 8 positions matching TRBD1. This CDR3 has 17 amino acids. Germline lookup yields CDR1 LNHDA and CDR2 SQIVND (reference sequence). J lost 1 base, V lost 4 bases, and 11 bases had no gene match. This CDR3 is CASSKPGQGRSNTEAFF. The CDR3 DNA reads TGTGCCAGTAGTAAACCCGGACAGGGTAGGTCGAACACTGAAGCTTTCTTT.

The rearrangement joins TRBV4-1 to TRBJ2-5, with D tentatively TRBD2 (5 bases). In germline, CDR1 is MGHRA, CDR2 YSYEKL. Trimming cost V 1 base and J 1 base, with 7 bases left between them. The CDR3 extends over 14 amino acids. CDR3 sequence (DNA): TGCGCCAGCAGCCAAGGAGGGCTCCAAGAGACCCAGTACTTC. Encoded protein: CASSQGGLQETQYF.

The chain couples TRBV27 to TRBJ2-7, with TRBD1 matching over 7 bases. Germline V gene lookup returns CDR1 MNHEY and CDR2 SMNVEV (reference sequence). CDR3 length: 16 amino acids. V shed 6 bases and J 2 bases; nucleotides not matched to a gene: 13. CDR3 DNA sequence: TGTGCCAGCAGCGTAGACTCCAGGGGGAATACCTACGAGCAGTACTTC. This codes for CASSVDSRGNTYEQYF.

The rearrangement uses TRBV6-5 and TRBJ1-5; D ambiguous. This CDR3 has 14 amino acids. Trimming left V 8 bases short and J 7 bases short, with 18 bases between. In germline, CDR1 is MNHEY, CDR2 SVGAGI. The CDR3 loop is CASCPSGETQPQHF. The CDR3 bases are TGTGCCAGCTGCCCAAGCGGGGAGACCCAGCCCCAGCATTTT.

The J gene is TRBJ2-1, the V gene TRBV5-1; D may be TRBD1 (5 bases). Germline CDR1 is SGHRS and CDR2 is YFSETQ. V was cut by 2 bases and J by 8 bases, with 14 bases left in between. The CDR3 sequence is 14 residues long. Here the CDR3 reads CASSLNRPLDEQFF. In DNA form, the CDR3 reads TGCGCCAGCAGCTTAAACAGGCCTTTGGATGAGCAGTTCTTC.

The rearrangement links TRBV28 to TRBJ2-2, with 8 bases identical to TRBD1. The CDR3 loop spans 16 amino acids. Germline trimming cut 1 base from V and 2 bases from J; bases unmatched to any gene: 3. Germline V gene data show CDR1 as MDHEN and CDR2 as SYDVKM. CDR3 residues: CASSLLGQGNTGELFF. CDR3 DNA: TGTGCCAGCAGTTTATTAGGACAGGGTAACACCGGGGAGCTGTTTTTT. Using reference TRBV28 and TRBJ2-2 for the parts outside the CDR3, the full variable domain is DVKVTQSSRYLVKRTGEKVFLECVQDMDHENMFWYRQDPGLGLRLIYFSYDVKMKEKGDIPEGYSVSREKKERFSLILESASTNQTSMYLCASSLLGQGNTGELFFGEGSRLTVL.